Following are 24 T cell receptor beta chains from one sample sequenced in a study of T cells expressing NK-cell markers. TCRdb reprocessed the 5' RACE reads, keeping one entry per CDR3 protein, no DNA. This sample's table has about 190,000 distinct CDR3 sequences. Sequences were obtained from blood T cells: a sorted CD56 or NKG2C T cell subset, CD4+ or CD8+ T cells, or bulk PBMC T cells (not recorded which). These receptors all come from a man between 18 and 69 years old in good health.

V and J are TRBV6-1 and TRBJ2-5; TCRdb's D call, TRBD1, is unchecked because there is no DNA. Germline assignment: CDR1 MNHNS and CDR2 SASEGT. The CDR3 runs to 14 residues. This CDR3 is CASRGTGSGETQYF.

This chain connects TRBV27 to TRBJ1-5; TCRdb lists TRBD1, though no DNA is available to test this call. The germline V gene has CDR1 MNHEY and CDR2 SMNVEV (reference sequence). The CDR3 consists of 15 residues. CDR3 region: CASKGAWDSNQPQHF.

The genes are TRBV9 and TRBJ1-1; the D call of TRBD1 rests on TCRdb alone, since no DNA is present to check it. Germline V gene lookup returns CDR1 SGDLS and CDR2 YYNGEE. This CDR3 contains 15 residues. CDR3 sequence: CASSPSDRGDTEAFF. The variable domain in full, with the rest retrieved from reference TRBV9 and TRBJ1-1, is DSGVTQTPKHLITATGQRVTLRCSPRSGDLSVYWYQQSLDQGLQFLIQYYNGEERAKGNILERFSAQQFPDLHSELNLSSLELGDSALYFCASSPSDRGDTEAFFGQGTRLTVV.

The chain couples TRBV12-3 or TRBV12-4 to TRBJ2-7; the TRBD1 assignment by TCRdb is unverifiable without DNA. This CDR3 is 14 amino acids long. This CDR3 reads CASSGHRSSYEQYF.

The rearrangement links TRBV7-6 to TRBJ1-1; absent DNA, TCRdb's TRBD1 call cannot be checked. This CDR3 is 15 amino acids long. CDR1 and CDR2 from the germline V gene are SGHVS and FNYEAQ. This CDR3 reads CASSLGSLDGTEAFF.

V usage is TRBV7-9 and J usage is TRBJ2-3; the D call from TCRdb, TRBD1, cannot be confirmed without DNA. Per the germline V gene, CDR1 is SEHNR and CDR2 is FQNEAQ (reference sequence). This CDR3 is built from 15 residues. Here the CDR3 reads CASSSGTGRTDTQYF.

This chain uses TRBV20-1 with TRBJ2-5; TCRdb designates TRBD2, a call that cannot be tested without DNA. Per germline, CDR1 DFQATT and CDR2 SNEGSKA (reference sequence). The CDR3 extends over 17 amino acids. CDR3 sequence reads: CSARPLGVAGGLETQYF.

This chain uses TRBV11-1 with TRBJ2-3; TCRdb gives TRBD2 as the D gene, but with no DNA this cannot be confirmed. From germline, CDR1 is SGHAT and CDR2 FQDESV (reference sequence). CDR3 length: 19 residues. CDR3 loop: CASSSPGSGGSPFRDTQYF.

V gene TRBV12-3 or TRBV12-4 combines with J gene TRBJ1-1. The CDR3 has 14 residues. CDR3 loop: CASSFPYTYTEAFF.

This clonotype registers medium-sized by frequency. CDR3 protein: CSVVSGYEQYF. The chain combines TRBV29-1 with TRBJ2-7. Germline lookup yields CDR1 SQVTM and CDR2 ANQGSEA. This CDR3 has 11 amino acids.

The chain recombines TRBV19 with TRBJ2-7. Germline V gene sequence: CDR1 LNHDA, CDR2 SQIVND (reference sequence). The CDR3 runs to 12 residues. CDR3 protein: CASSPDRQQQYF.

CDR3 amino acids: CASSLISVNYGYTF. The rearrangement joins TRBV5-1 to TRBJ1-2. Germline loops: CDR1 SGHRS, CDR2 YFSETQ. The CDR3 consists of 14 residues.

The rearrangement joins TRBV16 to TRBJ2-2. Germline V gene data show CDR1 as KGHSY and CDR2 as FQNENV. The CDR3 runs 14 residues. CDR3 loop: CASSHLGNTGELFF.

This sequence joins TRBV27 and TRBJ1-2. This CDR3 is 13 amino acids long. Germline values: CDR1 MNHEY, CDR2 SMNVEV (reference sequence). The CDR3 loop is CASSIRVGYGYTF.

The V gene is TRBV14, the J gene TRBJ2-1; TCRdb selects TRBD1, and the lack of DNA leaves this call unchecked. The CDR3 spans 12 residues. CDR1 SGHDN and CDR2 FVKESK come from the germline V gene. This CDR3 is CASSRGWNEQFF.

V usage is TRBV6-5 and J usage is TRBJ2-1. Looked up from germline, CDR1 is MNHEY and CDR2 is SVGAGI. The CDR3 is 16 amino acids. CDR3 loop: CASSYSEGSLGNEQFF.

Here the CDR3 reads CASSTTRDYSYNEQFF. The V call is TRBV28, the J call TRBJ2-1; the TCRdb D gene call, TRBD2, has no DNA to confirm it. This CDR3 comprises 16 residues. The germline gives CDR1 MDHEN, CDR2 SYDVKM.

The chain uses TRBV19 and TRBJ2-1; TCRdb outputs TRBD1, but without DNA this stays unchecked. From germline, CDR1 is LNHDA and CDR2 SQIVND (reference sequence). CDR3 length: 17 residues. The CDR3 sequence: CASSIGTGTPKYNEQFF.

The chain combines TRBV27 with TRBJ2-1; the D call of TRBD1 rests on TCRdb alone, since no DNA is present to check it. There are 19 residues in the CDR3. Germline assignment: CDR1 MNHEY and CDR2 SMNVEV (reference sequence). This CDR3 is CASRRETGLGPKAYNEQFF.

The genes are TRBV10-3 and TRBJ2-7; TCRdb proposes TRBD1, but this gene call is untestable without DNA. The CDR3 loop spans 17 amino acids. The germline V gene encodes CDR1 ENHRY and CDR2 SYGVKD. The chain's CDR3 is CAISELFVTGFSYEQYF.

This sequence joins TRBV24-1 and TRBJ2-2; TCRdb proposes TRBD1, but this gene call is untestable without DNA. Germline CDR1 reads KGHDR; CDR2 reads SFDVKD. CDR3 length: 19 residues. The CDR3 loop is CATSDFVQGLPLGAGELFF.

The chain recombines TRBV7-7 with TRBJ2-5. The CDR3 covers 14 residues. From germline, CDR1 is SSHAT and CDR2 FNYEAQ (reference sequence). CDR3 amino acids: CASSLVSNQETQYF.

The genes are TRBV12-3 or TRBV12-4 and TRBJ1-2. This CDR3 has 14 residues. The CDR3 loop is CASSLGRDYRSYTF.

The chain joins TRBV5-6 to TRBJ2-7. The V gene's germline CDR1 is SGHDT and CDR2 YYEEEE. The CDR3 runs to 14 residues. This CDR3 is CASSLGLSSYEQYF.